Below are 17 T cell receptor beta chains sequenced from a single sample in a study of cytomegalovirus exposure and HLA in healthy donors. A multiplex PCR was run with 60 Vbeta primers and 13 Jbeta primers. TCRdb's copy holds only in-frame clones and misses some; the assay was immunoSEQ multiplex PCR. This table has more than 150,000 clones, approximately 82% appearing once. Input material: PBMCs. These receptors originate from a woman aged 45 to 65 in good health and CMV-seropositive.

The chain uses TRBV19 and TRBJ2-2, with TRBD2 identical over 8 bases. The CDR3 has 18 amino acids. Germline V gene sequence: CDR1 LNHDA, CDR2 SQIVND (reference sequence). Germline trimming cut 6 bases from V and 3 bases from J; bases unmatched to any gene: 15. In DNA form, the CDR3 reads TGTGCCAGTAGCCTAGTGAGCGGGGGCCTTTCTTACACCGGGGAGCTGTTTTTT. The encoded protein is CASSLVSGGLSYTGELFF. The entire variable domain, with the rest obtained from reference TRBV19 and TRBJ2-2, is as follows: DGGITQSPKYLFRKEGQNVTLSCEQNLNHDAMYWYRQDPGQGLRLIYYSQIVNDFQKGDIAEGYSVSREKKESFPLTVTSAQKNPTAFYLCASSLVSGGLSYTGELFFGEGSRLTVL.

V usage is TRBV6-1 and J usage is TRBJ1-1; D possibly corresponds to TRBD1 (6 bases). V was trimmed by 6 bases and J by 8 bases, leaving 13 bases between them. Per germline, CDR1 MNHNS and CDR2 SASEGT. The CDR3 spans 12 residues. CDR3 in amino acids: CASRGLGTEAFF. The CDR3 DNA is TGTGCCAGCAGGGGCCTCGGGACAGAAGCTTTCTTT.

The chain has TRBV4-3 and TRBJ1-4; 8 positions agree with TRBD1. Germline trimming cut 0 bases from V and 0 bases from J; bases unmatched to any gene: 6. The CDR3 has 18 residues. The germline V gene has CDR1 LGHNA and CDR2 YSLEER. The DNA for the CDR3 is TGCGCCAGCAGCCAAGACCCGACAGGGGCGGCAACTAATGAAAAACTGTTTTTT. Translated: CASSQDPTGAATNEKLFF.

The chain has TRBV19 and TRBJ2-2; a weak D match, TRBD2 (6 bases). Trimming cost V 7 bases and J 3 bases, with 12 bases left between them. Germline CDR1 is LNHDA and CDR2 is SQIVND (reference sequence). This CDR3 is 14 amino acids long. The CDR3 DNA sequence: TGTGCCAGTACACCTAGCGAGTACACCGGGGAGCTGTTTTTT. It yields the protein CASTPSEYTGELFF.

This clone was observed a handful of times. This sequence joins TRBV5-4 and TRBJ1-1; D is possibly TRBD1 (5 bases). The germline gives CDR1 SGHNT, CDR2 YYREEE (reference sequence). This CDR3 has 17 residues. The V and J ends lost 0 bases and 1 base respectively, with 16 bases between them. The CDR3 here is CASSLGRQGYSNTEAFF. In DNA, the CDR3 is TGTGCCAGCAGCTTGGGTAGGCAGGGCTACTCGAACACTGAAGCTTTCTTT.

The chain employs TRBV25-1 and TRBJ2-7; possible D gene TRBD1, 5 bases. Trimming shortened V by 2 bases and J by 5 bases, and 13 bases separated the two germline ends. This CDR3 is 14 amino acids long. Germline assignment: CDR1 MGHDK and CDR2 SYGVNS. CDR3 sequence: CASSERGSVHEQYF. The CDR3 DNA is TGTGCCAGCAGTGAAAGGGGATCCGTTCACGAGCAGTACTTC.

This clone was detected only once. The rearrangement uses TRBV6-5 and TRBJ2-1, with TRBD2 matching 11 bases. Germline lookup yields CDR1 MNHEY and CDR2 SVGAGI. The CDR3 covers 14 residues. The junction had 4 bases not matched to a gene; V was cut back by 3 bases and J by 9 bases. CDR3 loop: CASSYSGGAGEQFF. CDR3 bases: TGTGCCAGCAGTTATAGCGGGGGGGCTGGTGAGCAGTTCTTC.

This chain uses TRBV6-6 with TRBJ1-6; possibly TRBD1 for D (6 bases). The CDR3 is 14 amino acids. CDR1 is MNHNY, CDR2 SVGAGI, per germline (reference sequence). Deletions cut 2 bases from V and 9 bases from J, with 11 bases between. The CDR3 DNA reads TGTGCCAGCAGTTACGGGGGGGGCGGTTCACCCCTCCACTTT. The encoded protein is CASSYGGGGSPLHF.

This sequence joins TRBV14 and TRBJ2-4, with a tentative D call TRBD1 (6 bases). This CDR3 spans 16 amino acids. CDR1 SGHDN and CDR2 FVKESK come from the germline V gene. V shed 4 bases and J shed 0 bases, with 13 bases lying between them. The CDR3 is CASSRTQGLAKNIQYF. CDR3 sequence (DNA): TGTGCCAGCAGCCGAACTCAGGGGCTAGCCAAAAACATTCAGTACTTC.

The rearrangement links TRBV7-9 to TRBJ2-2, with no clear D. The CDR3 totals 12 residues. In germline, CDR1 is SEHNR, CDR2 FQNEAQ (reference sequence). With 1 base removed from V and 8 bases from J, the gap between germline ends came to 5 bases. The CDR3 sequence is CASSLVLGELFF. CDR3 nucleotides: TGTGCCAGCAGCTTAGTGTTAGGGGAGCTGTTTTTT. Supplemented by reference TRBV7-9 and TRBJ2-2, the full variable domain reads DTGVSQNPRHKITKRGQNVTFRCDPISEHNRLYWYRQTLGQGPEFLTYFQNEAQLEKSRLLSDRFSAERPKGSFSTLEIQRTEQGDSAMYLCASSLVLGELFFGEGSRLTVL.

The chain is built from TRBV19 and TRBJ2-7, with 8 bases matching TRBD1. The CDR3 spans 12 residues. J was trimmed by 6 bases and V by 6 bases; bases with no gene match: 4. From germline, CDR1 is LNHDA and CDR2 SQIVND (reference sequence). The CDR3 spells CASSTGTGEQYF. The DNA for the CDR3 is TGTGCCAGTAGCACCGGGACAGGCGAGCAGTACTTC.

The genes are TRBV27 and TRBJ2-1; 8 positions agree with TRBD1. Germline lookup yields CDR1 MNHEY and CDR2 SMNVEV (reference sequence). The CDR3 extends over 13 amino acids. The V gene end was trimmed by 4 bases and the J gene end by 5 bases; junction bases not matched to a gene: 1. CDR3: CASSWDRNNEQFF. The CDR3 nucleotides are TGTGCCAGCAGTTGGGACAGGAACAATGAGCAGTTCTTC.

A word on this clone: The sample holds other DNA sequences that translate to the same CDR3. The rearrangement links TRBV27 to TRBJ1-1; D call uncertain. Germline values: CDR1 MNHEY, CDR2 SMNVEV (reference sequence). The CDR3 length is 13 residues. V shed 6 bases and J shed 2 bases, with 10 bases lying between them. Here the CDR3 reads CASSPTGNTEAFF. The CDR3 DNA reads TGTGCCAGCAGCCCTACGGGTAACACTGAAGCTTTCTTT.

This CDR3 reads CASWNEKRGRSGYTF. In DNA, the CDR3 is TGTGCCAGCTGGAATGAGAAGAGGGGGCGCAGTGGCTACACCTTC. The chain employs TRBV2 and TRBJ1-2; 7 bases fit TRBD1. The CDR3 is 15 amino acids. In germline, CDR1 is SNHLY, CDR2 FYNNEI. With V trimmed by 8 bases and J by 7 bases, 16 bases remained unmatched.

About this clone: At one end the junction does not follow the germline gene, possibly because of a read error. The V gene is TRBV5-1, the J gene TRBJ1-4; 8 bases fit TRBD1. Germline assignment: CDR1 SGHRS and CDR2 YFSETQ. The length of the CDR3 is 15 residues. The CDR3 DNA reads TGCGCCAGCAGGTTTAAGACAGGGGTTAATGAAAAACTGTCTTTT. It translates to CASRFKTGVNEKLSF.

V is TRBV29-1 and J is TRBJ1-1, with 7 bases matching TRBD1. The CDR3 runs 14 residues. Trimming cost V 3 bases and J 6 bases; bases outside gene matches: 10. CDR1 is SQVTM, CDR2 ANQGSEA, per germline. In nucleotides, the CDR3 is TGCAGCGTTGAGGCAGGGGGTTTTTGGTCTGAAGCTTTCTTT. This translates into CSVEAGGFWSEAFF.

The chain employs TRBV6-5 and TRBJ2-2; D unresolved. Germline CDR1 and CDR2: MNHEY and SVGAGI. V lost 6 bases and J 6 bases, leaving 8 bases between the germline ends. The CDR3 extends over 12 amino acids. CDR3 nucleotides: TGTGCCAGCAGATATAGAGCCGGGGAGCTGTTTTTT. This gives the protein CASRYRAGELFF.